Shown below are 14 T cell receptor beta chains from a single sample sequenced in a study of blood T cell repertoires in COVID-19. Profiling relied on immunoSEQ multiplex PCR, and the TCRdb table lists in-frame clones only, not all of them. In the table there are 300,000 or so clones, 85% to 90% of which are singletons. The source material was PBMCs or T cells enriched from blood (not recorded which). Receptors were obtained from a woman under 30 who had recovered from COVID-19.

V gene TRBV4-1 combines with J gene TRBJ2-3; 7 bases align to TRBD2. With 0 bases clipped from V and 3 bases from J, the junction kept 6 bases outside the gene matches. The CDR3 totals 16 residues. Per germline, CDR1 MGHRA and CDR2 YSYEKL. CDR3 region: CASSQDWSSGTDTQYF. For the CDR3, the DNA is TGCGCCAGCAGCCAAGATTGGAGTAGCGGGACAGATACGCAGTATTTT.

The rearrangement uses TRBV24-1 and TRBJ2-3; 7 positions agree with TRBD1. V shed 3 bases and J 1 base; nucleotides not matched to a gene: 6. CDR1 KGHDR and CDR2 SFDVKD come from the germline V gene. The CDR3 loop spans 16 amino acids. Written as DNA, the CDR3 is TGTGCCACCAGTGATACGACAGGGCAGGGCACAGATACGCAGTATTTT. Protein sequence: CATSDTTGQGTDTQYF.

This clone was seen once. The chain couples TRBV24-1 to TRBJ2-2, with TRBD1 matching 7 bases. The CDR3 runs 15 residues. Unmatched junction bases numbered 2, after V lost 3 bases and J lost 2 bases. Germline-derived CDR1 and CDR2 are KGHDR and SFDVKD. The CDR3 bases are TGTGCCACCAGTGATAACAGGGGAAACACCGGGGAGCTGTTTTTT. It yields the protein CATSDNRGNTGELFF.

In this sample, this clone turned up once. The gene calls are TRBV5-4 and TRBJ1-6; TRBD1 matches 9 bases. The CDR3 is made up of 15 amino acids. The germline V gene encodes CDR1 SGHNT and CDR2 YYREEE (reference sequence). V lost 4 bases and J lost 7; bases outside the gene matches: 6. For the CDR3, the DNA is TGTGCCAGCAGCCCGGGGGACAGGGAGAATTCACCCCTCCACTTT. Translated: CASSPGDRENSPLHF.

The chain couples TRBV7-2 to TRBJ2-7, with D perhaps TRBD2 (5 bases). The length of the CDR3 is 14 residues. Trimming stripped 0 bases from V and 7 bases from J, with 13 bases between. Germline V lookup: CDR1 SGHTA, CDR2 FQGNSA. CDR3 nucleotide sequence: TGTGCCAGCAGCTTAGCGTACGGACTGAGTGAGCAGTACTTC. This encodes CASSLAYGLSEQYF.

The chain employs TRBV19 and TRBJ1-3; 9 bases match TRBD1. This CDR3 spans 15 amino acids. Germline V gene data show CDR1 as LNHDA and CDR2 as SQIVND (reference sequence). Trimming removed 3 bases from V and 0 bases from J; junction bases left unmatched: 0. CDR3 coding DNA: TGTGCCAGTAGTATGACAGGGGGCTCTGGAAACACCATATATTTT. It yields the protein CASSMTGGSGNTIYF. Complete variable domain (other parts from reference TRBV19 and TRBJ1-3): DGGITQSPKYLFRKEGQNVTLSCEQNLNHDAMYWYRQDPGQGLRLIYYSQIVNDFQKGDIAEGYSVSREKKESFPLTVTSAQKNPTAFYLCASSMTGGSGNTIYFGEGSWLTVV.

The chain couples TRBV6-5 to TRBJ1-2; TRBD1 aligns across 7 bases. The CDR3 covers 13 residues. Germline-derived CDR1 and CDR2 are MNHEY and SVGAGI. V was clipped by 5 bases and J by 0 bases; unmatched bases: 0. DNA of the CDR3: TGTGCCAGCAGTCAGGGGGCTAACTATGGCTACACCTTC. It translates to CASSQGANYGYTF.

The chain combines TRBV19 with TRBJ2-5; 11 positions agree with TRBD1. Germline lookup yields CDR1 LNHDA and CDR2 SQIVND (reference sequence). The CDR3 consists of 15 residues. Unmatched junction bases numbered 9, after V lost 5 bases and J lost 7 bases. The CDR3 reads CASSQGTGGTATQYF. CDR3 nucleotides: TGTGCCAGTAGTCAGGGGACAGGGGGAACAGCGACCCAGTACTTC.

This chain joins TRBV10-3 and TRBJ1-2; 8 nucleotides line up with TRBD1. The CDR3 spans 13 residues. J lost 6 bases, V lost 5 bases, and 5 bases had no gene match. The germline V gene has CDR1 ENHRY and CDR2 SYGVKD. The CDR3 sequence: CAISTNRGDGYTF. As DNA, the CDR3 is TGTGCCATCAGTACAAACAGGGGGGATGGCTACACCTTC.

This chain links TRBV5-1 with TRBJ2-2; 12 bases fit TRBD1. This CDR3 spans 17 amino acids. Germline values: CDR1 SGHRS, CDR2 YFSETQ. The V and J ends lost 3 bases and 4 bases, in that order; junction bases with no gene match: 7. Written as DNA, the CDR3 is TGCGCCAGCAGCTCCGAGAGGGGACAGGGGGCCACCGGGGAGCTGTTTTTT. Amino acid sequence: CASSSERGQGATGELFF.

V and J are TRBV5-1 and TRBJ1-4; 7 nucleotides line up with TRBD1. The germline gives CDR1 SGHRS, CDR2 YFSETQ. The length of the CDR3 is 14 residues. Germline trimming cut 1 base from V and 5 bases from J; bases unmatched to any gene: 2. The CDR3 sequence is CASSLTGENEKLFF. CDR3 DNA: TGCGCCAGCAGCTTGACAGGGGAAAATGAAAAACTGTTTTTT.

The chain recombines TRBV4-1 with TRBJ1-3, with unresolved D. CDR3 length: 16 residues. Trimming removed 2 bases at V and 0 bases at J, with 11 bases between. Germline loops: CDR1 MGHRA, CDR2 YSYEKL. The CDR3 nucleotides read TGCGCCAGCAGCCAAACTCCACTGATCTCTGGAAACACCATATATTTT. Translating it yields CASSQTPLISGNTIYF.

This rearrangement joins TRBV11-2 to TRBJ2-2; tentatively, D is TRBD2 (5 bases). This CDR3 has 13 residues. Germline V gene sequence: CDR1 SGHAT, CDR2 FQNNGV. V was clipped by 3 bases and J by 7 bases, with 9 bases between them. CDR3 DNA sequence: TGTGCCAGCAGCTTCCTAGCAAACGGGGAGCTGTTTTTT. As protein: CASSFLANGELFF.

The rearrangement links TRBV7-3 to TRBJ2-1; 9 nucleotides line up with TRBD2. V was pared by 2 bases and J by 10 bases, with 9 bases of the junction left unmatched. CDR3 length: 15 amino acids. Per the germline V gene, CDR1 is SGHTA and CDR2 is FQGTGA. DNA of the CDR3: TGTGCCAGCAGCTTAGGGGCTAGCGGGACGGGCGAGCAGTTCTTC. Amino acids: CASSLGASGTGEQFF.